Listed here are 32 T cell receptor beta chains from one sample, sequenced in a study of early T cells in non-severe SARS-CoV-2 infection. TCRdb re-analysed the 5' RACE reads in MiXCR, keeping a single row per CDR3 protein. The sample holds tens of thousands of distinct CDR3 sequences; about 9.8% are singletons and the top ten take roughly 15%. The sequenced sample consisted of whole blood. Receptor source: an adult who was a healthcare worker with PCR-confirmed SARS-CoV-2 infection or an uninfected control (not recorded which).

The chain joins TRBV19 to TRBJ1-5; no firm D call. The CDR3 sequence is 15 residues long. V was trimmed by 4 bases and J by 7 bases, leaving 17 bases between them. Germline CDR1 reads LNHDA; CDR2 reads SQIVND (reference sequence). The CDR3 loop reads CASSSGRLTPQPQHF. CDR3 nucleotide sequence: TGTGCCAGTAGTAGCGGTCGTCTTACCCCCCAGCCCCAGCATTTT.

The chain is built from TRBV24-1 and TRBJ2-1; possibly TRBD2 for D (5 bases). V dropped 5 bases and J dropped 10 bases, with 14 bases sitting between them. Germline V gene data show CDR1 as KGHDR and CDR2 as SFDVKD. The CDR3 sequence is 13 residues long. DNA of the CDR3: TGTGCCACCAGTGTCCACGGGATCCTGGAGCAGTTCTTC. Amino acids: CATSVHGILEQFF.

This clonotype was counted only a few times. The V gene is TRBV20-1, the J gene TRBJ2-5; TRBD2 agrees at 14 bases. The CDR3 sequence is 17 residues long. The germline gives CDR1 DFQATT, CDR2 SNEGSKA (reference sequence). V shed 0 bases, J shed 5 bases, and the junction held 8 bases outside the gene matches. CDR3 nucleotide sequence: TGCAGTGCTAGAGACCGACTAGCGGGAGGGCGAGGGGAGACCCAGTACTTC. It translates to CSARDRLAGGRGETQYF.

V is TRBV29-1 and J is TRBJ2-3, with D possibly TRBD2 on 5 matching bases. The CDR3 runs 13 residues. From germline, CDR1 is SQVTM and CDR2 ANQGSEA. V lost 6 bases and J lost 2, with 12 bases in between. The CDR3 sequence is CSVDPGNTDTQYF. The CDR3 DNA reads TGCAGCGTAGATCCCGGGAACACAGATACGCAGTATTTT.

This clonotype was detected only a few times. This chain links TRBV28 with TRBJ1-4, with 9 bases lining up with TRBD1. Germline trimming cut 6 bases from V and 15 bases from J; bases unmatched to any gene: 11. The CDR3 consists of 13 residues. CDR1 and CDR2 from the germline V gene are MDHEN and SYDVKM. The CDR3 DNA reads TGTGCCAGCAGCCTCCTATCGGGACAGGGCATGTTTTTT. This sequence encodes CASSLLSGQGMFF. The full variable domain, with the rest looked up from reference TRBV28 and TRBJ1-4, is DVKVTQSSRYLVKRTGEKVFLECVQDMDHENMFWYRQDPGLGLRLIYFSYDVKMKEKGDIPEGYSVSREKKERFSLILESASTNQTSMYLCASSLLSGQGMFFGSGTQLSVL.

Concerning this clonotype itself: One junction end does not reproduce the germline sequence, and a read error may be involved. The chain is built from TRBV7-2 and TRBJ2-2; 12 bases are shared with TRBD2. CDR1 SGHTA and CDR2 FQGNSA come from the germline V gene. This CDR3 comprises 17 residues. The CDR3 region has the DNA TGTGCCACCAGCTTAAGGACTAGCGGGATAATCACCGGGGAGCTGTTTTTT. It codes for CATSLRTSGIITGELFF. The full variable domain, with the rest looked up from reference TRBV7-2 and TRBJ2-2, is GAGVSQSPSNKVTEKGKDVELRCDPISGHTALYWYRQSLGQGLEFLIYFQGNSAPDKSGLPSDRFSAERTGGSVSTLTIQRTQQEDSAVYLCATSLRTSGIITGELFFGEGSRLTVL.

This clonotype came up many times. The chain carries TRBV7-9 and TRBJ2-5; 7 nucleotides align to TRBD1. CDR1 and CDR2 (germline): SEHNR, FQNEAQ (reference sequence). The length of the CDR3 is 14 residues. The J segment lost 4 bases and the V segment lost 4 bases, leaving 6 bases of the junction unmatched. DNA for the CDR3: TGTGCCAGCAGCTCAAAGGGGGCTGGAGAGACCCAGTACTTC. It codes for CASSSKGAGETQYF.

This clonotype was recorded many times. The chain employs TRBV20-1 and TRBJ2-7; D is possibly TRBD1 or TRBD2 (6 bases each). CDR3 size: 13 residues. CDR1 is DFQATT and CDR2 is SNEGSKA in the germline V gene (reference sequence). V was trimmed by 5 bases and J by 3 bases, leaving 14 bases between them. The CDR3 DNA is TGCAGTGCTCGGAGGGGGATGGGCTACGAGCAGTACTTC. Amino acids: CSARRGMGYEQYF.

This clonotype was detected many times. The chain couples TRBV19 to TRBJ2-7; D might be TRBD2 (6 bases). V dropped 3 bases and J dropped 3 bases, with 18 bases sitting between them. Germline V gene data show CDR1 as LNHDA and CDR2 as SQIVND (reference sequence). The CDR3 covers 16 residues. The CDR3 nucleotides are TGTGCCAGTAGTATTTCCGGAGCGGGTCGCAACTACGAGCAGTACTTC. Encoded protein: CASSISGAGRNYEQYF.

The chain is built from TRBV9 and TRBJ2-5; TRBD1 might be the D (6 bases). The CDR3 has 15 amino acids. The V end was cut by 4 bases, the J end by 5 bases, with 18 bases between. Germline V gene sequence: CDR1 SGDLS, CDR2 YYNGEE. This chain's CDR3 is CASSRNTGLGETQYF. The CDR3, as DNA: TGTGCCAGCAGCCGTAATACAGGGCTCGGCGAGACCCAGTACTTC.

V is TRBV7-2 and J is TRBJ2-5; 12 bases map to TRBD2. The germline gives CDR1 SGHTA, CDR2 FQGNSA. This CDR3 has 19 residues. V dropped 1 base and J dropped 4; count of bases not matched to a gene: 13. The CDR3 reads CASSLVKLAGGEPPETQYF. The CDR3 DNA follows: TGTGCCAGCAGCTTAGTTAAGCTAGCGGGAGGGGAACCCCCAGAGACCCAGTACTTC.

The chain couples TRBV28 to TRBJ2-1; 7 nucleotides match TRBD1. V shed 6 bases, J shed 0 bases, and the junction held 5 bases outside the gene matches. This CDR3 has 15 amino acids. CDR1 and CDR2 from the germline V gene are MDHEN and SYDVKM. The CDR3 reads CASRVRDSSYNEQFF. CDR3 in DNA: TGTGCCAGCAGAGTCAGGGACAGCTCCTACAATGAGCAGTTCTTC.

This clonotype was seen more than once but under ten times. The chain uses TRBV7-2 and TRBJ2-7; perhaps TRBD1 as D (5 bases). Trimming pared 7 bases from V and 2 bases from J, leaving 12 bases between. The CDR3 extends over 13 amino acids. Germline CDR1 reads SGHTA; CDR2 reads FQGNSA. DNA for the CDR3: TGTGCCAGCACCCAGGGCAGGGCCTACGAGCAGTACTTC. Amino acid sequence: CASTQGRAYEQYF.

This clonotype has just a few counts. This chain joins TRBV3-1 and TRBJ2-3; D not resolved. CDR1 LGHDT and CDR2 YNNKEL come from the germline V gene (reference sequence). The CDR3 totals 13 residues. V lost 5 bases to trimming and J lost 4 bases, with 10 bases between them. CDR3 DNA: TGTGCCAGCAGCTTTCGAACGGCAGATACGCAGTATTTT. It encodes CASSFRTADTQYF.

This chain joins TRBV19 and TRBJ2-2, with D possibly being TRBD2 (6 bases). Looked up from germline, CDR1 is LNHDA and CDR2 is SQIVND (reference sequence). Trimming stripped 6 bases from V and 4 bases from J, with 18 bases between. CDR3 size: 16 residues. The CDR3 region is CASRALTGDPTGELFF. The CDR3 DNA follows: TGTGCCAGTAGGGCATTAACGGGAGATCCCACCGGGGAGCTGTTTTTT.

A few counts support this clonotype. The chain combines TRBV6-5 with TRBJ1-3, with a possible D match to TRBD1 (5 bases). The germline gives CDR1 MNHEY, CDR2 SVGAGI. There are 13 residues in the CDR3. The CDR3 spells CVSRGDPENTIYF. DNA of the CDR3: TGTGTCTCACGAGGGGATCCTGAAAACACCATATATTTT.

A few counts support this clonotype. The chain is built from TRBV12-3 or TRBV12-4 and TRBJ2-5; 11 bases are shared with TRBD1. The CDR3 sequence is 15 residues long. Losses at the gene ends were 7 bases for V and 2 bases for J; bases not matched to a gene: 6. CDR3 DNA sequence: TGTGCCAGCAAATCTGGGACAGGGGGACAAGAGACCCAGTACTTC. Encoded protein: CASKSGTGGQETQYF.

This clonotype was counted between two and nine times. The chain employs TRBV4-3 and TRBJ1-6, with TRBD1 matching over 7 bases. J was trimmed by 1 base and V by 1 base; bases with no gene match: 7. The CDR3 runs to 18 residues. The germline gives CDR1 LGHNA, CDR2 YSLEER. DNA of the CDR3: TGCGCCAGCAGCCAAGGGGCAGGGGGGACGTCCTATAATTCACCCCTCCACTTT. This codes for CASSQGAGGTSYNSPLHF.

This clonotype was detected ten times or more. The CDR3 DNA reads as TGTGCCAGCAGCCCAAACCGCCTGGTAGGCCATGAGCAGTTCTTC. Protein product: CASSPNRLVGHEQFF. This chain links TRBV12-3 or TRBV12-4 with TRBJ2-1; D gene ambiguous. V lost 6 bases, J lost 8 bases, and 20 bases lay in between. There are 15 residues in the CDR3.

This clonotype has a count of ten or more. This chain joins TRBV7-2 and TRBJ2-3; the match to TRBD1 covers 11 bases. Trimming cost V 3 bases and J 5 bases; bases outside gene matches: 4. Germline lookup yields CDR1 SGHTA and CDR2 FQGNSA. CDR3 length: 15 amino acids. The CDR3 spells CASSLDRGRIDTQYF. The CDR3 nucleotides are TGTGCCAGCAGCTTGGACAGGGGGCGAATAGATACGCAGTATTTT.

The rearrangement links TRBV6-2 or TRBV6-3 to TRBJ2-6, with TRBD1 as a possible D gene (6 bases). Germline V gives CDR1 MNHEY, CDR2 SVGEGT. V was trimmed by 8 bases and J by 4 bases, leaving 18 bases between them. This CDR3 spans 16 amino acids. This chain's CDR3 is CASGRDTAPGANVLTF. DNA for the CDR3: TGTGCCAGCGGCCGGGACACGGCCCCCGGGGCCAACGTCCTGACTTTC.

This clonotype was counted at least ten times. The V gene is TRBV7-8, the J gene TRBJ2-7; 12 positions agree with TRBD1. Per the germline V gene, CDR1 is SGHVS and CDR2 is FQNEAQ. The trim removed 4 bases at V and 11 bases at J, leaving 9 bases unmatched. The CDR3 sequence is 14 residues long. CDR3 bases: TGTGCCAGCAGCTCTGCTGGGACAGGGGGCACGGAGTACTTC. This encodes CASSSAGTGGTEYF.

The rearrangement joins TRBV6-5 to TRBJ2-2; 10 positions match TRBD2. The CDR3 extends over 14 amino acids. From germline, CDR1 is MNHEY and CDR2 SVGAGI. With 5 bases clipped from V and 6 bases from J, the junction kept 3 bases outside the gene matches. The DNA of the CDR3 is TGTGCCAGCAGTGAGCTAGCGGGAGCCGGGGAGCTGTTTTTT. This encodes CASSELAGAGELFF.

This clonotype has just a few counts. This chain joins TRBV7-3 and TRBJ2-5; 7 positions match TRBD2. V was clipped by 5 bases and J by 5 bases; unmatched bases: 11. The CDR3 extends over 15 amino acids. CDR1 is SGHTA, CDR2 FQGTGA, per germline. The CDR3 loop is CASSGTGLPGETQYF. DNA for the CDR3: TGTGCCAGCAGCGGGACGGGACTACCGGGGGAGACCCAGTACTTC.

The chain carries TRBV9 and TRBJ1-6; possibly TRBD1 for D (5 bases). The germline gives CDR1 SGDLS, CDR2 YYNGEE. Trimming cost V 7 bases and J 8 bases, with 16 bases left between them. This CDR3 region has 14 residues. CDR3 protein: CASSNGGFDSPLHF. CDR3 nucleotides: TGTGCCAGCTCCAATGGGGGGTTTGATTCACCCCTCCACTTT.

The sample holds many counts of this clonotype. CDR3 sequence: CASSALLASNEQFF. The CDR3, as DNA: TGTGCCAGCAGTGCCCTACTAGCGAGCAATGAGCAGTTCTTC. The chain couples TRBV2 to TRBJ2-1; 7 nucleotides line up with TRBD2. Germline V gene lookup returns CDR1 SNHLY and CDR2 FYNNEI. There are 14 residues in the CDR3. The V segment lost 4 bases and the J segment 6 bases; nucleotides outside the gene matches: 6.

This clonotype was seen many times. The chain recombines TRBV7-9 with TRBJ2-3, with 9 nucleotides matching TRBD2. There are 15 residues in the CDR3. The V gene's germline CDR1 is SEHNR and CDR2 FQNEAQ (reference sequence). Trimming took 3 bases from V and 4 from J; bases not matched to a gene: 5. In DNA form, the CDR3 reads TGTGCCAGCAGCTTCGGACTAGCGCTCTCAGATACGCAGTATTTT. Its translation: CASSFGLALSDTQYF.

V usage is TRBV28 and J usage is TRBJ1-5, with D unresolved. Per germline, CDR1 MDHEN and CDR2 SYDVKM. This CDR3 spans 14 amino acids. Trimming took 3 bases from V and 6 from J, leaving 12 bases between them. CDR3 DNA sequence: TGTGCCAGCAGTTTTACCCGGGATTTTCAGCCCCAGCATTTT. Translated, it gives CASSFTRDFQPQHF.

In this sample, this clonotype turned up a few times. This CDR3 is CASSLSGGTSRTDNEQFF. Written as DNA, the CDR3 is TGTGCCAGCAGTTTATCGGGCGGGACCAGTAGAACCGACAATGAGCAGTTCTTC. The V and J genes are TRBV12-3 or TRBV12-4 and TRBJ2-1; TRBD2 is a possible D gene (6 bases). This CDR3 spans 18 amino acids. The ends were cut back, 2 bases at V and 5 bases at J, with 22 bases in the middle.

This clonotype has a handful of counts. The chain couples TRBV12-3 or TRBV12-4 to TRBJ2-1; D gene ambiguous. This CDR3 spans 13 amino acids. Trimming pared 3 bases from V and 6 bases from J, leaving 9 bases between. CDR3 DNA sequence: TGTGCCAGCAGTTTCGCGGCCTCCAATGAGCAGTTCTTC. Encoded protein: CASSFAASNEQFF.

J is TRBJ1-1 and V is TRBV2; D call uncertain. Trimming left V 2 bases short and J 0 bases short, with 7 bases between. CDR3 length equals 14 residues. CDR1 and CDR2 from the germline V gene are SNHLY and FYNNEI. This CDR3 is CASSEISMNTEAFF. Written as DNA, the CDR3 is TGTGCCAGCAGTGAAATTTCCATGAACACTGAAGCTTTCTTT.

There are many counts of this clonotype. The chain carries TRBV6-5 and TRBJ2-7, with 7 bases matching TRBD1. The J segment lost 3 bases and the V segment lost 5 bases, leaving 7 bases of the junction unmatched. There are 14 residues in the CDR3. From germline, CDR1 is MNHEY and CDR2 SVGAGI. The CDR3 loop reads CASSHGTDRYEQYF. The CDR3 nucleotides read TGTGCCAGCAGTCACGGGACAGACCGCTACGAGCAGTACTTC.